The following is a T cell receptor (beta chain) sequence with its context. This clonotype was observed a handful of times. Its binding antigen is unknown. The sample holds no much larger clone one base away, and base qualities are not on file. The approximately 40 donors, aged roughly 6 to 95 years, were systemically healthy Caucasian individuals from Russia. Ten milliliters of peripheral blood were drawn from each donor into EDTA-treated Vacutainer tubes. Ficoll-Paque density-gradient centrifugation was used to isolate PBMCs, with at least 7 million obtained per sample. Trizol reagent was used to extract total RNA from PBMCs, with at least 5.5 micrograms per sample. Naive CD45RAhigh/CD27high T cell percentages were measured by flow cytometry on a PBMC aliquot from every donor. These data are taken from a study of blood T cells in healthy people across ages (dated by TCRdb to about 2015). Regarding the study in general: In model experiments, template switching captured about one uniquely barcoded TCR beta cDNA molecule for every two T cells. To track age-related changes in TCR beta repertoire diversity, the study relied on deep sequencing normalized with unique cDNA molecular identifiers. The donors were split into four age groups: young (average around 17 years), middle-aged (roughly 42), aged (approximately 59) and long-lived (about 74). To avoid experimental bias, donors of different ages were spread randomly across the sequencing lanes. Using the same blood draw, the study looked at two additional independent replicas of 1 million unique cDNA reads for two donors, one aged 18 to 29 and the other aged 80 or older.

The library came from 5' RACE. Sequenced on an Illumina HiSeq 2500. A second PCR of roughly 7 to 11 cycles was performed with a sample-barcoded 5' primer and a J-beta primer mix. Each TCR beta cDNA molecule received a unique molecular identifier from a template-switch 5' adaptor carrying 12 random nucleotides. At least 3 million CDR3-containing paired-end reads were obtained from each sample. The Mint cDNA synthesis kit, primed by a TRBC-specific oligonucleotide, was used to synthesize first-strand cDNA from all RNA. All cDNA was treated with uracil-DNA glycosylase and then went through a first 18-cycle PCR with the universal primers M1SS and BC2_uni_R. On the authors' methods: For normalization, 1 million high-quality reads, each with a distinct molecular identifier, were randomly selected from each sample. Instead of being binned into consensus sequences, reads that shared molecular identifiers were thrown out. CDR3 identification, clonotype clustering and error correction used MiTCR with a Q25 quality threshold and the strictest error-elimination algorithm. A nonparametric unseen species model with Euler transformation was used to estimate lower-bound total TCR beta diversity. TCRdb reanalyzed the raw reads on its own, using fastp at Q25 for trimming and MiXCR for clone calling, and kept in-frame beta chains. Identical CDR3 protein sequences are pooled into one entry, listed with their most common genes and DNA. The V and J calls and clone size come from TCRdb's table, not from the authors' own analysis. The sample table shows 1.2 million to 1.5 million distinct CDR3 sequences, and 55% to 75% are seen once. The top ten constitute roughly 7% of the sample.

As encoded in the germline V gene, CDR1 is SGDLS while CDR2 is YYNGEE. From its cysteine to its phenylalanine, the CDR3 spans 16 amino acids. The entry retains the CDR3 DNA only, 48 bases that are in frame from base 1. Trimming costs V 0 bases and J 8 bases, and their ends lie 18 bases apart. On the study overall, not on this receptor specifically: Estimates of total diversity based on one million sequenced T cells were regarded as lower bounds and as underestimates. As age increased, observed TCR beta diversity per million T cells dropped in a roughly linear way, and a significant reduction was already evident by age 40. Donor CMV infection status was unknown, potentially confounding age-related changes in expanded clonotypes. A strong correlation was found between observed TCR beta diversity and the percentage of naive T cells measured by flow cytometry. Compared with the aged group, the long-lived group had more naive CD4+ T cells, fewer expanded clones and increased TCR diversity, suggesting age selection. Since profiling was done on bulk unsorted PBMCs, naive and antigen-experienced compartments could not be conclusively compared.

The material sequenced was blood. The chain uses TRBV9 and TRBJ2-1, with the D gene uncertain. The sequence was obtained from a man aged 18 to 30 in good health. The DNA sequence is TGTGCCAGCAGCGTAGTGTCTGAGTTGTTAGTCGATGAGCAGTTCTTC. Its coded protein is CASSVVSELLVDEQFF.